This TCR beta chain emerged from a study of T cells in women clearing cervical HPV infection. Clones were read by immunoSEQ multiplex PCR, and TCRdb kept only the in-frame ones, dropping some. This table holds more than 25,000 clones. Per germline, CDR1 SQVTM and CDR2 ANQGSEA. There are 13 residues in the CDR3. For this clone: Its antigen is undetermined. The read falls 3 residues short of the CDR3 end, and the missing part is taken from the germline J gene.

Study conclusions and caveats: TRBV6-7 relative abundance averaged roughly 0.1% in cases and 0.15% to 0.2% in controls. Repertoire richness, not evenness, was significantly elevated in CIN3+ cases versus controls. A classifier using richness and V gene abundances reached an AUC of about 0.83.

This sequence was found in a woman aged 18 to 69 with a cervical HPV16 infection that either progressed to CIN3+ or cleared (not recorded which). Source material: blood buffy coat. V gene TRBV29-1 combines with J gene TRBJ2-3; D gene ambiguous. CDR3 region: CSVEGRLKETQYF. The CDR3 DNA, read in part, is TGCAGCGTTGAAGGCAGGTTGAAAGAGACG.